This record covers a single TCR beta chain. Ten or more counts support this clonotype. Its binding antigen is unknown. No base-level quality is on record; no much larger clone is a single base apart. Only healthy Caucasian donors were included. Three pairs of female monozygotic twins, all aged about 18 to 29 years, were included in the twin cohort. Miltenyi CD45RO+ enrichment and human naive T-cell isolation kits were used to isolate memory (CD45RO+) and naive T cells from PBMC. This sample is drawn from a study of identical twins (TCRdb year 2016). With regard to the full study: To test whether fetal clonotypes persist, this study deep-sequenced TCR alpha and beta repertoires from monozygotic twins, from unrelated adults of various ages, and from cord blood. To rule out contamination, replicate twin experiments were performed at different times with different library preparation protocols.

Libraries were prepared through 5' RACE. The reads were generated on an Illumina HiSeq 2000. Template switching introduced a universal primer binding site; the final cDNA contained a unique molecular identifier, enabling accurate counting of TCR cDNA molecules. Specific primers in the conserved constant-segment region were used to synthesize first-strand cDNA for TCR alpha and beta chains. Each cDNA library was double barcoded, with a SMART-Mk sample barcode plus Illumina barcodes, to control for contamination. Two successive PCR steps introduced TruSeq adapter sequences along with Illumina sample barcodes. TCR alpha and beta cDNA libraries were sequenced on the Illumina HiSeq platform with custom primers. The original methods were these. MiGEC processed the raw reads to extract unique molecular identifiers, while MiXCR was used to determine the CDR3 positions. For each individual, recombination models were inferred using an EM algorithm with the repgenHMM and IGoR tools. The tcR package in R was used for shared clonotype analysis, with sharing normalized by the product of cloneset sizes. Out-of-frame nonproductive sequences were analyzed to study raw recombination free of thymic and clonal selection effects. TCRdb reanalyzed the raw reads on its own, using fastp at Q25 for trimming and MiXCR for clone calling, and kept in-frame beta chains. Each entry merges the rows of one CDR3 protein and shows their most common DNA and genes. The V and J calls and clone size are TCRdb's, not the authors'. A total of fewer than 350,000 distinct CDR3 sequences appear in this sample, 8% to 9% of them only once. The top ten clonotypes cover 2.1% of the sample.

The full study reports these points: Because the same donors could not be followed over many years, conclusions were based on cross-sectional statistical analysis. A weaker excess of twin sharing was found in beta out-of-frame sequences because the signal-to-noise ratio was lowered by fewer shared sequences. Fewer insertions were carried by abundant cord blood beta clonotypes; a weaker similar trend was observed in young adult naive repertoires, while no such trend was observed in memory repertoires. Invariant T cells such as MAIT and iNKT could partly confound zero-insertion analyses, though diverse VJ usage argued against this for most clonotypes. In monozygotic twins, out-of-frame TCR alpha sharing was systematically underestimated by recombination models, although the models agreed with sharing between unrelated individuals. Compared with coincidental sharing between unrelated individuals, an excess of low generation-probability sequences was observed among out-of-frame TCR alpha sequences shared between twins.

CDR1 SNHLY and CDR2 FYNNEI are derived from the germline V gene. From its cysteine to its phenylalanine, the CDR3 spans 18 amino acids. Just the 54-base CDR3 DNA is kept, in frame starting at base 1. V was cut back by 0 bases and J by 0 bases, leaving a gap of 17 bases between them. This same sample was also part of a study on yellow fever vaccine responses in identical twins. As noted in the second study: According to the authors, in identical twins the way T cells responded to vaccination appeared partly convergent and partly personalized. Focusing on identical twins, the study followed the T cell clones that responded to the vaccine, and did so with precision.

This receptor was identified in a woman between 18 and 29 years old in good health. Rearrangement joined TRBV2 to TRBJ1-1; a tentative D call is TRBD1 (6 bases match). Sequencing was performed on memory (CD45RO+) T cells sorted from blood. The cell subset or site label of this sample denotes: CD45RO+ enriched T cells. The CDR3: CASSEARGAFFMNTEAFF. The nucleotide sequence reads TGTGCCAGCAGTGAAGCGCGGGGGGCATTCTTTATGAACACTGAAGCTTTCTTT.